This section outlines one T cell receptor beta chain sequence together with its context. Participants' reported clinical history set cohort assignment. The data were taken from a study of blood T cell repertoires in COVID-19. Study in general: The United States, Italy and Spain provided the acute and convalescent COVID-19 samples.

This CDR3 spans 20 amino acids. Germline V gene data show CDR1 as SGHKS and CDR2 as YYEKEE (reference sequence). V trimming: 4 bases; J trimming: 2 bases; junction bases outside the gene matches: 15. Study processing details: Reference gene primer amplification gave estimated nucleated cell counts. This table comes from immunoSEQ multiplex PCR, and its TCRdb copy is limited to in-frame clones, with some not included. The V and J calls and clone size were taken over from that table, and D and trimming were inferred from the DNA. The repertoire holds about 230,000 clones, roughly 88% seen once, with 2.5% in the top ten.

The clonotype originates from a woman aged 40-49 years with acute COVID-19. Input material: PBMCs or T cells enriched from blood (not recorded which). The chain joins TRBV5-5 to TRBJ1-6; TRBD1 matches 10 bases. CDR3 sequence: CASSLKIAGTGETYNSPLHF. In nucleotides, the CDR3 is TGTGCCAGCAGCCTAAAAATAGCCGGGACAGGGGAAACCTATAATTCACCCCTCCACTTT. Drawing the rest from reference TRBV5-5 and TRBJ1-6, the complete variable domain is DAGVTQSPTHLIKTRGQQVTLRCSPISGHKSVSWYQQVLGQGPQFIFQYYEKEERGRGNFPDRFSARQFPNYSSELNVNALLLGDSALYLCASSLKIAGTGETYNSPLHFGNGTRLTVT.